This TCR beta chain was observed in a study of T cells expressing NK-cell markers. Study-wide context: Seven of the eight sequenced donors were classified as HCMV-seropositive, and one was classified as seronegative. Study-level results: The dominant NKG2C+ clonotypes represented about 1.0-7.5% of CD8+ T cells in several donors. There were a handful of donors in whom these clonotypes also led the CD3+CD56-NKG2C+ fraction. HCMV specificity of the expanded NKG2C+ T cell clones was not established.

Germline-derived CDR1 and CDR2 are KGHDR and SFDVKD. This CDR3 spans 14 amino acids. TCRdb re-called the 5' RACE reads and gives one entry per CDR3 protein, without DNA. This listing includes some 600,000 distinct CDR3 sequences. For this clonotype: What it recognizes is unknown.

The receptor was isolated from a young man in good health. The sample was blood T cells: a sorted CD56 or NKG2C T cell subset, CD4+ or CD8+ T cells, or bulk PBMC T cells (not recorded which). The chain combines TRBV24-1 with TRBJ2-2; the TCRdb call, TRBD2, lacks DNA for checking. The CDR3 sequence is CATSDPPDSRELFF.